The entry below describes one T cell receptor beta chain. Its cognate antigen is unknown. The CDR3 is made up of 14 amino acids. V lost 7 bases to trimming and J lost 3 bases, with 16 bases between them. CDR1 is SNHLY and CDR2 is FYNNEI in the germline V gene. This entry is derived from a study of cytotoxic CD8 clonotypes in ibrutinib-treated CLL. Study-level background: Among patients, some 25 responded partially and 2 completely; 15 or so then stayed remitted and some 12 progressed after median roughly 68 months. General observations from the study: Under therapy, public clonotypes either contracted or stayed stable, and they were uncommon.

This table comes from immunoSEQ multiplex PCR, and its TCRdb copy is limited to in-frame clones, with some not included. This table holds about 310,000 clones, about 77% found once. The V call is TRBV2, the J call TRBJ2-7; no firm D call. The specimen was PBMCs, collected before ibrutinib treatment. The receptor was isolated from a human donor with chronic lymphocytic leukemia. The CDR3 is CASKIRKGDYEQYF. CDR3 in DNA: TGTGCCAGCAAGATTAGGAAGGGTGACTACGAGCAGTACTTC.